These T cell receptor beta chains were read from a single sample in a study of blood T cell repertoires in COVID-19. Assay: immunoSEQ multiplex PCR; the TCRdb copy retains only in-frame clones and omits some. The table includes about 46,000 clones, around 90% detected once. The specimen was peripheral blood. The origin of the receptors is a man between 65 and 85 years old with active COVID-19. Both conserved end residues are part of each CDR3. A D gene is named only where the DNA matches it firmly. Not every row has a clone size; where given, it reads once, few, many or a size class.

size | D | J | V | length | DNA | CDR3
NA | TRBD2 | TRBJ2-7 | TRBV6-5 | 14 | TGTGCCAGCAGTTACATGGGGGGGGGATACGAGCAGTACTTC | CASSYMGGGYEQYF
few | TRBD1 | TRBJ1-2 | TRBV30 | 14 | TGTGCCTGGGGGCGGGACAGCCTGAACTATGGCTACACCTTC | CAWGRDSLNYGYTF
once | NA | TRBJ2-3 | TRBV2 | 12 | TGTGCCAGCAGCAGGGCTGCGGATACGCAGTATTTT | CASSRAADTQYF
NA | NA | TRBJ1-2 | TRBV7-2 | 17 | TGTGCCAGCAGCTTAGTAGGGGGAATAGGTCGGCCCTATGGCTACACCTTC | CASSLVGGIGRPYGYTF
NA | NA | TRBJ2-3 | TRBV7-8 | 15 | TGTGCCAGCAGCTTAAAGCGGGCACGCACAGATACGCAGTATTTT | CASSLKRARTDTQYF
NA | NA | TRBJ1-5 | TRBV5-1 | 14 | TGCGCCAGCAGCTTATCCGGTAACAATCAGCCCCAGCATTTT | CASSLSGNNQPQHF
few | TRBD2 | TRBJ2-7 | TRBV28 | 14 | TGTGCCAGCAGTTTAACTAGCGGGAGATTCGAGCAGTACTTC | CASSLTSGRFEQYF
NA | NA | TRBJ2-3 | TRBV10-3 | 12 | TGTGCCATCAGTGAAAGAGGAGATACGCAGTATTTT | CAISERGDTQYF
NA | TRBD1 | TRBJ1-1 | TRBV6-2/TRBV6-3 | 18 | TGTGCCAGCAGTTACGATTACCTTCCCTGGACAGGGAACACTGAAGCTTTCTTT | CASSYDYLPWTGNTEAFF
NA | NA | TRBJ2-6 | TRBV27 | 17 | TGTGCCAGCAGTAACGGACAGTTTCGCTCTGGGGCCAACGTCCTGACTTTC | CASSNGQFRSGANVLTF
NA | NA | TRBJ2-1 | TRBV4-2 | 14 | TGTGCCAGCAGAGAGGTCGGCGGATACAATGAGCAGTTCTTC | CASREVGGYNEQFF
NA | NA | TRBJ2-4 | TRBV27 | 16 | TGTGCCAGCAGCAAAGACGGGGGGCGGGCCAAAAACATTCAGTACTTC | CASSKDGGRAKNIQYF
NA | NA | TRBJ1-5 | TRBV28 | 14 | TGTGCCAGCAGTTTAGTGAGGGGCAATCAGCCCCAGCATTTT | CASSLVRGNQPQHF
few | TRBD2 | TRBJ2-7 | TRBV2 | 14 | TGTGCCAGCAGTGAAAAGTTGGTAGCGGGGCAGCAGTACTTC | CASSEKLVAGQQYF
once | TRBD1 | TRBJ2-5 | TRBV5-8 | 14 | TGTGCCAGCAGCGGCGACAGGGCGGGCGAGACCCAGTACTTC | CASSGDRAGETQYF
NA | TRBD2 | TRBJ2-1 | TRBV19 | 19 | TGTGCCAGTAGTATTATCCAGGGTAGCGGGAGGTCTAGACACAATGAGCAGTTCTTC | CASSIIQGSGRSRHNEQFF
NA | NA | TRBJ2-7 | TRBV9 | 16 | TGTGCCAGCAGCGTAGGAGCCTTACAGGTGGCCTACGAGCAGTACTTC | CASSVGALQVAYEQYF
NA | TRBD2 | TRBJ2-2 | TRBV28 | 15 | TGTGCCAGCAGCACCAGCGGGGGGGCGGTTGGGGAGCTGTTTTTT | CASSTSGGAVGELFF
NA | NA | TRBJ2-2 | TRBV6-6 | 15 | TGTGCCAGCAGTTACGGGGGCTCGAACACCGGGGAGCTGTTTTTT | CASSYGGSNTGELFF
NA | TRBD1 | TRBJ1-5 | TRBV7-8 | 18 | TGTGCCAGCAGCTTAGACTTGGACAGGGGGCGAGGGAATCAGCCCCAGCATTTT | CASSLDLDRGRGNQPQHF
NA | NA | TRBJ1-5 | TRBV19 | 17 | TGTGCCAGTAGTATAGAGGAGGCAGCCTATAGCAATCAGCCCCAGCATTTT | CASSIEEAAYSNQPQHF
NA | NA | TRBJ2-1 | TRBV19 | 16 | TGTGCCAGTAGTATAGATAGCCAGCGACCCTACAATGAGCAGTTCTTC | CASSIDSQRPYNEQFF
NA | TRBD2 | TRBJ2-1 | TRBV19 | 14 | TGTGCCAGTAGCGGCGGGAGGGCCTACAATGAGCAGTTCTTC | CASSGGRAYNEQFF
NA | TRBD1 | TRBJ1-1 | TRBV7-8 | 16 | TGTGCCAGCAGCTTAGCGCAGGGGGCTCGGTTTGCTGAAGCTTTCTTT | CASSLAQGARFAEAFF
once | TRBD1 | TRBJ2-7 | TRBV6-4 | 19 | TGTGCCAGCAGTGACTCGCTCCTATCACGGACAGGGGGCACCTACGAGCAGTACTTC | CASSDSLLSRTGGTYEQYF
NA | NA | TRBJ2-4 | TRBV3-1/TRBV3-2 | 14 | TGTGCCAGCAGCCAACTGAGGGCCAAAAACATTCAGTACTTC | CASSQLRAKNIQYF
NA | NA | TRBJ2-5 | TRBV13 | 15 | TGTGCCAGCAGCTGGGTAGGACTATCCCAAGAGACCCAGTACTTC | CASSWVGLSQETQYF
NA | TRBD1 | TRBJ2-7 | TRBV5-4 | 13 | TGTGCCAGCAGCTCCGGACAGGGCTACGAGCAGTACTTC | CASSSGQGYEQYF
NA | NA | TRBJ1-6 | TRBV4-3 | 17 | TGCGCCAGCAGCCAACGGGGGGGGGAGTTGCTAAATTCACCCCTCCACTTT | CASSQRGGELLNSPLHF
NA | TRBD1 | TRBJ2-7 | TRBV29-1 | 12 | TGCAGCGTTGATTACGCAGGGGGCGAGCAGTACTTC | CSVDYAGGEQYF
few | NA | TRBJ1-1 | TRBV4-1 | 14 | TGCGCCAGCAGCCAAGAGGGGGGGACCAGGGGAGCTTTCTTT | CASSQEGGTRGAFF
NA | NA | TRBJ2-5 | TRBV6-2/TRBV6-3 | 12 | TGTGCCAGCAGCCTAAGGAGGGAGACCCAGTACTTC | CASSLRRETQYF
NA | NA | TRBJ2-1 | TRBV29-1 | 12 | TGCAGCCCCCCCTTGGGTAAGGGGAAGTGGTTCTTC | CSPPLGKGKWFF
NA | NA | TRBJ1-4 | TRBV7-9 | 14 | TGTGCCAGCAGTCGGGGGGGATCAAATGAAAAACTGTTTTTT | CASSRGGSNEKLFF
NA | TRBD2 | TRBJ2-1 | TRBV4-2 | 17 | TGTGCCAGCAGCCCCACCGGACTAGCGGGAGGGCTGTATGAGCAGTTCTTC | CASSPTGLAGGLYEQFF
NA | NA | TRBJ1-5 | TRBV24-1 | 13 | TGTGCCACCAGTGGGCAGGGTAATCAGCCCCAGCATTTT | CATSGQGNQPQHF
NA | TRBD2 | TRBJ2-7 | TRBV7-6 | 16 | TGTGCCAGCAGCGTCACTAGCGGGGGAAGCTCCTACGAGCAGTACTTC | CASSVTSGGSSYEQYF
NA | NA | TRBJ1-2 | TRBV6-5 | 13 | TGTGCCAGCAGTTACTCCGGGGTTGGTGGCTACACCTTC | CASSYSGVGGYTF
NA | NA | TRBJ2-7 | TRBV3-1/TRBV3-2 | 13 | TGTGCCAGCAGCCTGACGGGAACCTACGAGCAGTACTTC | CASSLTGTYEQYF
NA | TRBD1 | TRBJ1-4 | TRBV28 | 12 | TGTGCCAGCACAACAGGGGGCGATAAACTGTTTTTT | CASTTGGDKLFF